Presented here are 12 T cell receptor beta chains from one specimen sequenced in a study of blood T cell repertoires in COVID-19. The data were produced by immunoSEQ multiplex PCR, yet TCRdb's version contains in-frame clones alone and is incomplete. The repertoire consists of fewer than 150,000 clones, with roughly 90% occurring once and the leading ten covering roughly 10%. Material: peripheral blood. The receptors come from a man aged 50-59 years with active or convalescent COVID-19.

V gene TRBV29-1 combines with J gene TRBJ1-5; TRBD1 aligns across 8 bases. After removal of 6 bases from V and 7 bases from J, the junction contained 11 bases not matched to a gene. CDR3 length: 14 amino acids. Germline CDR1 SQVTM, CDR2 ANQGSEA. CDR3 sequence (DNA): TGCAGCGTCGTCGACAGGGGCGTAGGGCAGCCCCAGCATTTT. This sequence encodes CSVVDRGVGQPQHF. The full variable domain, rest sourced from reference TRBV29-1 and TRBJ1-5, is SAVISQKPSRDICQRGTSLTIQCQVDSQVTMMFWYRQQPGQSLTLIATANQGSEATYESGFVIDKFPISRPNLTFSTLTVSNMSPEDSSIYLCSVVDRGVGQPQHFGDGTRLSIL.

The rearrangement uses TRBV5-1 and TRBJ1-1, with D possibly matching TRBD1 (6 bases). Germline lookup yields CDR1 SGHRS and CDR2 YFSETQ. CDR3 length equals 14 residues. V dropped 0 bases and J dropped 3 bases, with 9 bases sitting between them. The CDR3 region is CASSLDRVYTEAFF. CDR3 nucleotides: TGCGCCAGCAGCTTGGACAGGGTCTACACTGAAGCTTTCTTT.

This sequence joins TRBV12-3 or TRBV12-4 and TRBJ1-1; D may be TRBD1 (6 bases). V dropped 6 bases and J dropped 1 base, with 9 bases sitting between them. The CDR3 covers 13 residues. The CDR3 here is CASSPRGNTEAFF. Written as DNA, the CDR3 is TGTGCCAGCAGCCCCAGGGGGAACACTGAAGCTTTCTTT.

The chain couples TRBV27 to TRBJ1-4; D gene ambiguous. V was shortened by 2 bases and J by 8 bases, with 9 bases between the two germline ends. CDR1 and CDR2 (germline): MNHEY, SMNVEV (reference sequence). The CDR3 is 13 amino acids. The chain's CDR3 is CASSLSWREKLFF. The DNA of the CDR3 is TGTGCCAGCAGTTTAAGTTGGAGGGAAAAACTGTTTTTT.

The chain recombines TRBV7-3 with TRBJ2-1, with 16 bases matching TRBD2. The CDR3 extends over 17 amino acids. Germline V gene data show CDR1 as SGHTA and CDR2 as FQGTGA. The V gene end was trimmed by 5 bases and the J gene end by 9 bases; junction bases not matched to a gene: 10. CDR3: CASSPGTSGRAGGEQFF. Here the CDR3 DNA reads TGTGCCAGCAGCCCCGGGACTAGCGGGAGGGCCGGAGGTGAGCAGTTCTTC.

V and J are TRBV6-1 and TRBJ1-5; D gene unclear. The CDR3 consists of 15 residues. Between the trimmed V and J ends, which lost 2 bases and 6 bases, there was a span of 14 bases. Germline V CDR1 and CDR2: MNHNS, SASEGT. The CDR3 region is CASSEIQVSSQPQHF. DNA for the CDR3: TGTGCCAGCAGTGAAATCCAGGTATCTTCTCAGCCCCAGCATTTT.

The genes are TRBV3-1 (or the pseudogene TRBV3-2) and TRBJ2-2; D not resolved. V lost 8 bases and J lost 5, with 6 bases in between. Germline CDR1 reads LGHDT; CDR2 reads YNNKEL (reference sequence). The CDR3 sequence is 11 residues long. In DNA form, the CDR3 reads TGTGCCAGCTCTCTAACCGGGGAGCTGTTTTTT. Its translation: CASSLTGELFF.

The chain combines TRBV4-2 with TRBJ2-5; 7 bases map to TRBD2. The ends lost 0 bases at V and 4 bases at J; junction bases unmatched: 8. Germline lookup yields CDR1 LGHNA and CDR2 YNFKEQ. CDR3 length equals 16 residues. DNA of the CDR3: TGTGCCAGCAGCCAAGAGGGGGGAGGGAAGGGAGAGACCCAGTACTTC. Translated: CASSQEGGGKGETQYF.

The CDR3 DNA sequence: TGTGCCAGCAGCCAAGCGGGAGGTGAGACCCAGTACTTC. Its translation is CASSQAGGETQYF. The chain combines TRBV3-1 (or the pseudogene TRBV3-2) with TRBJ2-5; TRBD2 aligns across 7 bases. The CDR3 runs 13 residues. V dropped 1 base and J dropped 5; count of bases not matched to a gene: 1. Germline CDR1 reads LGHDT; CDR2 reads YNNKEL (reference sequence).

The V and J genes are TRBV6-5 and TRBJ2-7; TRBD2 might be the D (6 bases). Per germline, CDR1 MNHEY and CDR2 SVGAGI. This CDR3 is 13 amino acids long. The V end was cut by 9 bases, the J end by 0 bases, with 12 bases between. The CDR3 loop is CASGGKGSYEQYF. Here the CDR3 DNA reads TGTGCCAGTGGGGGGAAGGGCTCCTACGAGCAGTACTTC.

The chain recombines TRBV6-6 with TRBJ1-2; 8 bases match TRBD1. Per the germline V gene, CDR1 is MNHNY and CDR2 is SVGAGI (reference sequence). The CDR3 is 12 residues long. The V gene end was trimmed by 10 bases and the J gene end by 4 bases; junction bases not matched to a gene: 5. The chain's CDR3 is CANQDRGYGYTF. The CDR3 DNA reads TGTGCCAACCAAGACAGGGGCTATGGCTACACCTTC.

This rearrangement joins TRBV19 to TRBJ2-7; a possible D gene is TRBD1 (6 bases). The V end was cut by 10 bases, the J end by 3 bases, with 16 bases between. CDR1 is LNHDA and CDR2 is SQIVND in the germline V gene (reference sequence). The CDR3 contains 13 residues. Written as DNA, the CDR3 is TGTGCCACTCGAAGGGGGAGCGACTACGAGCAGTACTTC. Translated, it gives CATRRGSDYEQYF.